What follows are 16 T cell receptor beta chains derived from one specimen sequenced in a study of shared clonotypes between healthy human individuals. The protocol was immunoSEQ multiplex PCR, while the TCRdb copy is restricted to in-frame clones and leaves out a portion. The sample gives 500,000 to 550,000 clones, approximately 95% of which show up once; under 0.065% is in the top ten. Material for sequencing was naive CD4+ T cells sorted from blood. Noted subset: CD45RA+ positively selected. The receptors were sampled from a woman under 40 in good health.

The rearrangement links TRBV28 to TRBJ2-2, with D perhaps matching TRBD2 (6 bases). The CDR3 loop spans 14 amino acids. Germline lookup yields CDR1 MDHEN and CDR2 SYDVKM. Deletions cut 5 bases from V and 3 bases from J, with 10 bases between. The CDR3 DNA follows: TGTGCCAGCAGTGCGGGACTCTACACCGGGGAGCTGTTTTTT. It specifies CASSAGLYTGELFF.

This chain joins TRBV15 and TRBJ2-1; TRBD2 matches 7 bases. The CDR3 runs 16 residues. Germline CDR1 reads LNHNV; CDR2 reads YYDKDF (reference sequence). V was clipped by 8 bases and J by 1 base; unmatched bases: 11. CDR3 sequence reads: CATVEGGSLSYNEQFF. The CDR3 coding sequence is TGTGCCACCGTGGAGGGAGGGAGTTTGTCCTACAATGAGCAGTTCTTC.

The gene calls are TRBV28 and TRBJ2-5; TRBD1 agrees at 9 bases. The CDR3 consists of 15 residues. Trimming at V came to 5 bases and at J to 5 bases, leaving 9 bases not matched to a gene. Germline V gene data show CDR1 as MDHEN and CDR2 as SYDVKM. The CDR3 nucleotides read TGTGCCAGCAGTCACCTACAGGGGGCTGGGGAGACCCAGTACTTC. As protein: CASSHLQGAGETQYF.

The chain links TRBV27 to TRBJ1-4; D is perhaps TRBD1 (6 bases). Trimming shortened V by 5 bases and J by 0 bases, and 16 bases separated the two germline ends. This CDR3 has 17 residues. CDR1 MNHEY and CDR2 SMNVEV come from the germline V gene (reference sequence). CDR3 sequence: CASSPSYRAATNEKLFF. The CDR3 nucleotides are TGTGCCAGCAGTCCCTCTTACAGGGCCGCAACTAATGAAAAACTGTTTTTT.

The chain recombines TRBV4-1 with TRBJ1-2, with D maybe TRBD1 (6 bases). The CDR3 length is 14 residues. V was cut by 3 bases and J by 7 bases, with 15 bases left in between. CDR1 is MGHRA and CDR2 is YSYEKL in the germline V gene. The CDR3 nucleotides are TGCGCCAGCAGCCACACGTCAGGGGCGGGTGGCTACACCTTC. Protein product: CASSHTSGAGGYTF.

The rearrangement uses TRBV5-1 and TRBJ2-1, with TRBD2 matching over 8 bases. This CDR3 has 15 residues. Germline CDR1 is SGHRS and CDR2 is YFSETQ. J was trimmed by 6 bases and V by 2 bases; bases with no gene match: 7. CDR3 region: CASSFALAGRNEQFF. In nucleotides, the CDR3 is TGCGCCAGCAGCTTCGCCTTAGCGGGACGCAATGAGCAGTTCTTC.

The chain has TRBV6-5 and TRBJ2-1; D possibly corresponds to TRBD1 (7 bases). The V end was cut by 4 bases, the J end by 8 bases, with 9 bases between. This CDR3 has 12 amino acids. Germline V CDR1 and CDR2: MNHEY, SVGAGI. CDR3 residues: CASSSRGDEQFF. For the CDR3, the DNA is TGTGCCAGCAGTTCCAGGGGGGATGAGCAGTTCTTC.

V is TRBV14 and J is TRBJ2-4; D not certain. The germline V and J ends were trimmed by 1 base and 1 base, with 11 bases remaining between them. This CDR3 has 16 residues. CDR1 is SGHDN and CDR2 is FVKESK in the germline V gene. CDR3 DNA sequence: TGTGCCAGCAGCCAAGCTGGGATTGGGGCCAAAAACATTCAGTACTTC. Residues: CASSQAGIGAKNIQYF.

The rearrangement uses TRBV5-5 and TRBJ2-2; a possible D gene is TRBD1 (6 bases). Trimming removed 0 bases from V and 6 bases from J, with 15 bases in between. The CDR3 totals 16 residues. CDR1 is SGHKS and CDR2 is YYEKEE in the germline V gene (reference sequence). The CDR3 is CASSLVSGVLAGELFF. The CDR3 DNA reads as TGTGCCAGCAGCTTGGTTTCAGGGGTTTTGGCCGGGGAGCTGTTTTTT.

The genes are TRBV28 and TRBJ1-3; maybe TRBD1 (5 bases). CDR3 length equals 15 residues. Germline V gene sequence: CDR1 MDHEN, CDR2 SYDVKM. V lost 3 bases to trimming and J lost 2 bases, with 11 bases between them. DNA for the CDR3: TGTGCCAGCAGTTTTATGCGGGACGCTGGAAACACCATATATTTT. It specifies CASSFMRDAGNTIYF. Variable domain in full (rest from reference TRBV28 and TRBJ1-3): DVKVTQSSRYLVKRTGEKVFLECVQDMDHENMFWYRQDPGLGLRLIYFSYDVKMKEKGDIPEGYSVSREKKERFSLILESASTNQTSMYLCASSFMRDAGNTIYFGEGSWLTVV.

The CDR3 DNA follows: TGTGCCAGCAGACCACTGGACAGGGGCACCGGGGAGCTGTTTTTT. Protein sequence: CASRPLDRGTGELFF. The rearrangement uses TRBV27 and TRBJ2-2; TRBD1 aligns across 9 bases. V lost 6 bases and J lost 4; bases outside the gene matches: 6. The CDR3 is 15 amino acids. Germline lookup yields CDR1 MNHEY and CDR2 SMNVEV (reference sequence).

This sequence joins TRBV13 and TRBJ2-2; 10 bases agree with TRBD2. The CDR3 has 17 amino acids. The germline gives CDR1 PRHDT, CDR2 FYEKMQ (reference sequence). With 3 bases clipped from V and 2 bases from J, the junction kept 6 bases outside the gene matches. CDR3 nucleotides: TGTGCCAGCAGCTTCCCGGGACTAGCGAAAAACACCGGGGAGCTGTTTTTT. This encodes CASSFPGLAKNTGELFF.

V is TRBV28 and J is TRBJ2-2; no firm D call. This CDR3 has 14 residues. V lost 6 bases to trimming and J lost 7 bases, with 15 bases between them. CDR1 is MDHEN and CDR2 is SYDVKM in the germline V gene. The CDR3 here is CASSPLTRYGELFF. CDR3 coding DNA: TGTGCCAGCAGCCCACTGACAAGATACGGGGAGCTGTTTTTT.

The V and J genes are TRBV10-3 and TRBJ2-2, with 7 bases matching TRBD1. V trimming: 0 bases; J trimming: 3 bases; junction bases outside the gene matches: 22. Looked up from germline, CDR1 is ENHRY and CDR2 is SYGVKD. The CDR3 spans 22 residues. The CDR3 spells CAISESGRWDRTRATDTGELFF. In nucleotides, the CDR3 is TGTGCCATCAGTGAGTCGGGGCGGTGGGACAGAACGAGAGCCACGGACACCGGGGAGCTGTTTTTT.

The rearrangement links TRBV7-9 to TRBJ2-3; D is possibly TRBD2 (6 bases). The germline CDR1 and CDR2 sequences are SEHNR and FQNEAQ (reference sequence). Deletions cut 3 bases from V and 3 bases from J, with 13 bases between. The CDR3 is 15 residues long. This CDR3 is CASSLGGGGTDTQYF. The CDR3 coding sequence is TGTGCCAGCAGCTTGGGGGGTGGTGGTACAGATACGCAGTATTTT.

The rearrangement joins TRBV11-2 to TRBJ1-1; 7 bases are a match to TRBD1. Germline values: CDR1 SGHAT, CDR2 FQNNGV. The CDR3 consists of 14 residues. The V segment lost 5 bases and the J segment 2 bases; nucleotides outside the gene matches: 5. The CDR3 loop is CASSLTGVNTEAFF. CDR3 nucleotide sequence: TGTGCCAGCAGCCTTACAGGGGTTAACACTGAAGCTTTCTTT.